The 9 T cell receptor beta chains presented below share a single source sample, sequenced in a study of glioma-infiltrating T cells. TCR alpha and beta CDR3 regions were amplified from RNA using iRepertoire nested multiplex PCR. TCRdb re-analysed the multiplex PCR reads in MiXCR, keeping a single row per CDR3 protein. The data contain over 100,000 distinct CDR3 sequences, around a quarter of them singletons. Sequenced material: glioma tissue, nonneoplastic brain tissue, or PBMCs (not recorded which). The receptors were sampled from a human donor with low-grade glioma or glioblastoma, undergoing nonglioma brain surgery, or in good health (not recorded which).

The table lists this clonotype with a few counts. The rearrangement links TRBV12-3 or TRBV12-4 to TRBJ2-7; 9 nucleotides align to TRBD2. The V gene end was trimmed by 4 bases and the J gene end by 4 bases; junction bases not matched to a gene: 8. The CDR3 runs to 15 residues. The CDR3 nucleotides are TGTGCCAGCAGTTCGGTCAATAGCGGGAGATACGAGCAGTACTTC. Translated, it gives CASSSVNSGRYEQYF.

This clonotype was recorded many times. This rearrangement joins TRBV6-1 to TRBJ2-7, with TRBD1 as a possible D gene (6 bases). V gave up 6 bases and J gave up 3 bases, with 9 bases separating them. The V gene's germline CDR1 is MNHNS and CDR2 SASEGT. This CDR3 comprises 12 residues. CDR3 sequence reads: CASRTDSYEQYF. The DNA for the CDR3 is TGTGCCAGCAGGACGGACAGCTACGAGCAGTACTTC.

In the case of this clonotype: A much larger clonotype is one base distant, so this may be a read error. V is TRBV4-2 and J is TRBJ2-1; 8 bases map to TRBD1. The CDR3 is made up of 16 amino acids. V was pared by 5 bases and J by 2 bases, with 8 bases of the junction left unmatched. In germline, CDR1 is LGHNA, CDR2 YNFKEQ. The CDR3 nucleotides are TGTGCCAGCAGCAAGCCTCAGGGGGCTGCCTACAATGAGCAGTTCTTC. Encoded protein: CASSKPQGAAYNEQFF.

Ten or more counts support this clonotype. V usage is TRBV19 and J usage is TRBJ1-6; possibly TRBD1 for D (5 bases). V dropped 7 bases and J dropped 7 bases, with 14 bases sitting between them. Germline lookup yields CDR1 LNHDA and CDR2 SQIVND (reference sequence). The CDR3 has 14 residues. CDR3 in amino acids: CASIARERNSPLHF. CDR3 coding DNA: TGTGCCAGTATCGCCAGGGAAAGGAATTCACCCCTCCACTTT. Filled out from reference TRBV19 and TRBJ1-6, the complete variable domain reads DGGITQSPKYLFRKEGQNVTLSCEQNLNHDAMYWYRQDPGQGLRLIYYSQIVNDFQKGDIAEGYSVSREKKESFPLTVTSAQKNPTAFYLCASIARERNSPLHFGNGTRLTVT.

Worth noting for this clonotype: The CDR3 ends on some other residue instead of the conserved phenylalanine or tryptophan, so this is likely a read error. The chain links TRBV2 to TRBJ2-5; D unresolved. The germline gives CDR1 SNHLY, CDR2 FYNNEI. Trimming removed 0 bases from V and 4 bases from J, with 12 bases in between. The CDR3 is 15 residues long. The CDR3 sequence is CASSEAGYAGETQYL. DNA for the CDR3: TGTGCCAGCAGTGAAGCGGGATATGCAGGAGAGACCCAGTACTTA.

This clonotype turned up a few times. This chain joins TRBV7-9 and TRBJ2-2; D not certain. Trimming removed 3 bases from V and 1 base from J, with 9 bases in between. Germline CDR1 SEHNR, CDR2 FQNEAQ (reference sequence). The CDR3 runs to 15 residues. The CDR3 sequence is CASSFKTENTGELFF. For the CDR3, the DNA is TGTGCCAGCAGCTTCAAGACGGAGAACACCGGGGAGCTGTTTTTT.

This clonotype was counted many times. This chain joins TRBV4-3 and TRBJ2-7, with D perhaps TRBD2 (6 bases). CDR3 size: 15 residues. Per germline, CDR1 LGHNA and CDR2 YSLEER. Between the trimmed V and J ends, which lost 0 bases and 2 bases, there was a span of 11 bases. DNA for the CDR3: TGCGCCAGCAGCCAAGAGAGCGGGCATACCTACGAGCAGTACTTC. This codes for CASSQESGHTYEQYF.

The rearrangement uses TRBV2 and TRBJ2-6, with 9 bases identical to TRBD1. The trim removed 6 bases at V and 2 bases at J, leaving 5 bases unmatched. The length of the CDR3 is 16 residues. Per the germline V gene, CDR1 is SNHLY and CDR2 is FYNNEI. CDR3 nucleotide sequence: TGTGCCAGCAGCCACCGGGACAGGGCTGGGGCCAACGTCCTGACTTTC. The encoded protein is CASSHRDRAGANVLTF.

This clonotype was observed many times. The rearrangement links TRBV13 to TRBJ2-7, with D maybe TRBD2 (5 bases). Trimming removed 3 bases from V and 7 bases from J, with 13 bases in between. From germline, CDR1 is PRHDT and CDR2 FYEKMQ (reference sequence). The CDR3 spans 13 residues. CDR3 loop: CASSLIQPGEQYF. The CDR3 bases are TGTGCCAGCAGCTTGATCCAGCCGGGGGAGCAGTACTTC.